This T cell receptor (beta chain) was recovered during a study of T cells in localized non-small cell lung cancer. Notes on this clone: Its antigen is not identified.

Libraries were prepared by immunoSEQ multiplex PCR; TCRdb keeps only in-frame clonotypes and omits some of them. Of tens of thousands of clones listed, about 90% are singletons. Germline lookup yields CDR1 WSHSY and CDR2 SAAADI. This CDR3 contains 13 residues. V was shortened by 3 bases and J by 4 bases, with 8 bases between the two germline ends. Study outcomes and limitations: It remains possible that heterogeneity exists, since only one tumor region was sequenced. Across samples, adjacent lung featured a median around 60 of the top 100 tumor clones. Longer overall survival was linked to higher blood T cell density. Exceeding tumor, uninvolved adjacent lung had the highest T cell clonality.

J is TRBJ2-3 and V is TRBV10-2; D gene unclear. The sequenced sample was peripheral blood, obtained before any cancer treatment. This clonotype was obtained from a female donor older than 55 with stage I lung adenocarcinoma. The CDR3 region is CASSEGGADTQYF. The CDR3 DNA follows: TGCGCCAGCAGTGAAGGTGGAGCAGATACGCAGTATTTT.